What follows describes a single T cell receptor beta chain. Its antigen is not yet known. It has no much larger one-base neighbor in the sample; base qualities were not kept. These data originate in a study of glioma-infiltrating T cells (dated by TCRdb to the mid-2010s). Regarding the complete study: The low-grade gliomas were WHO grade II oligodendrogliomas or astrocytomas, while the glioblastomas were WHO grade IV tumors sampled at initial diagnosis rather than at recurrent diagnosis. Dexamethasone was administered to glioma patients for six or fewer days before surgery. Blood libraries targeted roughly 4- to 11-fold sequencing coverage of 1 million or so peripheral T cells. Sequencing of TCR alpha- and beta-chain repertoires was performed on glioma tissue, on non-neoplastic brain tissue, and on matched peripheral blood mononuclear cells. To measure divergence between tissue and blood T-cell populations, each tissue-infiltrating repertoire was compared with the peripheral blood repertoire of the same patient. The paired cohort comprised three low-grade glioma patients, several primary glioblastoma patients and three non-glioma patients contributing non-neoplastic brain tissue.

Counted from cysteine to phenylalanine, this CDR3 has 13 amino acids. The read is trimmed to its CDR3 DNA, 39 bases read in frame from base 1. V lost 3 bases and J lost 7 bases; the stretch between them is 10 bases long. Looking up the germline V gene yields CDR1 SGHTA and CDR2 FQGNSA. Here is what the overall study found, with its caveats: Very few CDR3 sequences were shared between tissue and blood, attributed to high CDR3 diversity and limited sampling. Small numbers underpinned the group comparisons: roughly 8 glioblastoma patients, three low-grade glioma patients and three non-neoplastic patients. VJ-independent divergence between tissue and blood was below expectation in non-neoplastic patients but above expectation in all gliomas, especially low-grade gliomas. Patients with low tissue-blood divergence were marked by a signature set of shared blood CDR3 motifs, and this signature set was depleted in highly divergent patients.

Immediately after resection, surgical brain or tumor specimens were cryofrozen in liquid nitrogen, with peripheral blood cells collected concurrently. The iRepertoire nested amplicon-rescue multiplex PCR (arm-PCR) platform was used to amplify TCR alpha and beta CDR3 regions from RNA. One-step reverse transcription and amplification used roughly 90-400 ng of tissue mRNA or PBMC total RNA as input. Following bead purification, Illumina adapters were added by a secondary multiplex PCR, and libraries between 200 and 400 bp were gel-purified. Demultiplexing relied on internal 6-nucleotide barcodes carried by the libraries. Sequencing of libraries was performed on an Illumina MiSeq with 2x220 or 2x250 nucleotide paired-end reads. On the study's bioinformatics: Paired reads were merged using FLASH 1.2.11 and aligned with BWA-MEM to the GRCh37 human genome, and TRA and TRB reads were then extracted. For V and J assignment, an IMGT-derived reference of cassette sequences and CDR3 motifs that included pseudogenes was used. Reads were translated in three frames, and productive CDR3s were defined as those with a C...FGXG motif and no stop codons. A clonotype was defined as a unique combination of a V-J cassette pair and a CDR3 amino acid sequence. Reads were filtered by Hamming distance, thresholded by each sample's sequence error rate in mapped regions. TCRdb reprocessing: public reads trimmed at Q25 with fastp, clones called with MiXCR, in-frame beta chains kept. Every distinct CDR3 protein forms one entry, paired with its most common genes and DNA. The V and J calls, along with clone size, are taken from TCRdb and not from the paper's own processing. For this sample there are a few hundred thousand distinct CDR3 sequences; 35% to 45% appear just once. The top ten clones comprise about 12% of the sample.

This chain joins TRBV7-2 to TRBJ1-5; the D gene is perhaps TRBD1, on 5 matching bases. The sequenced sample consisted of glioma tissue, nonneoplastic brain tissue, or PBMCs (not recorded which). This sequence was found in a human donor with low-grade glioma or glioblastoma, undergoing nonglioma brain surgery, or in good health (not recorded which). The nucleotide sequence is given as TGTGCCAGCAGCTTGGAACGGGGGCAGCCCCAGCATTTT. This gives the protein CASSLERGQPQHF.